The clone carrying this T cell receptor (beta chain) has just one count. Those enrolled in Seattle joined during active infection and were followed longitudinally afterward. Assay: immunoSEQ multiplex PCR; the TCRdb copy retains only in-frame clones and omits some. The sample includes under 250,000 clones, around 86% of them seen just once. The sample comes from a study of blood T cell repertoires in COVID-19. Sequencing used peripheral blood. The TCR sequence derives from a woman in her seventies with COVID-19, enrolled during active disease.

This CDR3 is CASSRVLLSEKLFF. DNA for the CDR3: TGTGCCAGCAGCCGGGTCCTCCTGAGTGAAAAACTGTTTTTT. The chain joins TRBV7-2 to TRBJ1-4, with D hard to call. With 5 bases removed from V and 7 bases from J, the gap between germline ends came to 14 bases. Germline V gives CDR1 SGHTA, CDR2 FQGNSA. The CDR3 has 14 residues.